This T cell receptor (beta chain) stems from a study of blood T cell repertoires in COVID-19. For the study at large: Some COVID-19 samples were acute and others convalescent; all came from the United States, Italy and Spain.

The trim removed 4 bases at V and 3 bases at J, leaving 6 bases unmatched. This CDR3 has 16 amino acids. Per the germline V gene, CDR1 is SGHVS and CDR2 is FQNEAQ. TCRdb's copy holds only in-frame clones and misses some; the assay was immunoSEQ multiplex PCR. The sample includes around 25,000 clones, roughly 90% of them seen just once. Sequenced sample: peripheral blood. This TCR derives from a human donor in a cohort sampled during active COVID-19. The chain couples TRBV7-8 to TRBJ2-1, with 10 positions matching TRBD1. The CDR3 spells CASSSFWTGGYNEQFF. The CDR3, as DNA: TGTGCCAGCAGCTCATTCTGGACAGGGGGCTACAATGAGCAGTTCTTC.